These 29 T cell receptor beta chains were all obtained from the same sample, sequenced in a study of cytomegalovirus exposure and HLA in healthy donors. Amplification used 60 Vbeta primers and 13 Jbeta primers. Produced via immunoSEQ multiplex PCR; TCRdb's table is partial and in-frame only. The table shows fewer than 200,000 clones, with approximately 81% occurring only once. Sequencing was done on a sample of PBMCs. Every receptor here comes from a male donor in good health and CMV-seronegative.

This clone was observed a few times. This chain links TRBV6-1 with TRBJ1-3; D unresolved. The CDR3 contains 12 residues. CDR1 is MNHNS and CDR2 is SASEGT in the germline V gene. V was cut by 8 bases and J by 3 bases, with 8 bases left in between. The CDR3 sequence is CASSGFGNTIYF. The CDR3 DNA sequence: TGTGCCAGCTCGGGTTTTGGAAACACCATATATTTT.

The chain carries TRBV19 and TRBJ1-1, with 7 bases matching TRBD1. V dropped 5 bases and J dropped 4; count of bases not matched to a gene: 13. The CDR3 totals 16 residues. CDR1 is LNHDA, CDR2 SQIVND, per germline (reference sequence). The DNA for the CDR3 is TGTGCCAGTAGTTACGGGACAGCCGTTTATGGCACTGAAGCTTTCTTT. Translated, it gives CASSYGTAVYGTEAFF.

The table lists this clone with a few counts. V is TRBV29-1 and J is TRBJ1-2, with a tentative D call TRBD1 (6 bases). V was cut by 4 bases and J by 6 bases, with 15 bases left in between. CDR3 length: 13 residues. Per germline, CDR1 SQVTM and CDR2 ANQGSEA. Written as DNA, the CDR3 is TGCAGCGTTGGTCTGGGGGCGCTTAATGGCTACACCTTC. Translation: CSVGLGALNGYTF.

This rearrangement joins TRBV5-1 to TRBJ2-1; D possibly corresponds to TRBD2 (5 bases). This CDR3 comprises 14 residues. Germline V lookup: CDR1 SGHRS, CDR2 YFSETQ. V lost 4 bases to trimming and J lost 7 bases, with 15 bases between them. The CDR3 region has the DNA TGCGCCAGCAGCCGTGGTCGGGAAGGAAATGAGCAGTTCTTC. Protein sequence: CASSRGREGNEQFF.

V and J are TRBV2 and TRBJ1-5, with 7 bases lining up with TRBD1. The CDR3 runs 14 residues. Germline CDR1 SNHLY, CDR2 FYNNEI. The trim removed 3 bases at V and 1 base at J, leaving 0 bases unmatched. The CDR3 loop reads CASSEDRSNQPQHF. As DNA, the CDR3 is TGTGCCAGCAGTGAGGACAGGAGCAATCAGCCCCAGCATTTT.

In its sample, this clone was seen a few times. The chain uses TRBV18 and TRBJ1-1; the D gene is possibly TRBD1 (5 bases). Trimming took 4 bases from V and 2 from J, leaving 11 bases between them. CDR1 and CDR2 (germline): KGHSH, LQKENI. The CDR3 covers 14 residues. The CDR3 DNA follows: TGTGCCAGCTCACAAGGCAGGGTTAACACTGAAGCTTTCTTT. Translating gives CASSQGRVNTEAFF.

V gene TRBV4-2 combines with J gene TRBJ2-5; 7 positions agree with TRBD2. The germline V gene has CDR1 LGHNA and CDR2 YNFKEQ. V shed 1 base, J shed 2 bases, and the junction held 13 bases outside the gene matches. This CDR3 has 18 residues. CDR3 DNA sequence: TGTGCCAGCAGCCAAGTAGTCTCGAGGCTAGCGGAGCAAGAGACCCAGTACTTC. This gives the protein CASSQVVSRLAEQETQYF.

This sequence joins TRBV4-2 and TRBJ2-2; TRBD1 is a possible D gene (6 bases). Trimming shortened V by 2 bases and J by 2 bases, and 9 bases separated the two germline ends. Germline V gives CDR1 LGHNA, CDR2 YNFKEQ. CDR3 size: 15 residues. As DNA, the CDR3 is TGTGCCAGCAGCCAACCGACAGGAAACACCGGGGAGCTGTTTTTT. Translated: CASSQPTGNTGELFF.

The chain combines TRBV7-9 with TRBJ2-1; 10 bases align to TRBD2. CDR3 length equals 17 residues. V lost 5 bases to trimming and J lost 4 bases; unmatched junction nucleotides: 11. Germline V lookup: CDR1 SEHNR, CDR2 FQNEAQ (reference sequence). CDR3 nucleotides: TGTGCCAGCAGCAGCCGACGGACTAGCGGAAGTTACAATGAGCAGTTCTTC. Its translation is CASSSRRTSGSYNEQFF.

The gene calls are TRBV5-1 and TRBJ2-5, with D perhaps matching TRBD1 (5 bases). The CDR3 consists of 16 residues. Germline values: CDR1 SGHRS, CDR2 YFSETQ. V was shortened by 0 bases and J by 1 base, with 13 bases between the two germline ends. The CDR3 loop is CASSLGQGIGQETQYF. For the CDR3, the DNA is TGCGCCAGCAGCTTGGGCCAGGGTATTGGCCAAGAGACCCAGTACTTC.

V is TRBV6-1 and J is TRBJ1-1; the D is unclear. Trimming stripped 8 bases from V and 3 bases from J, with 19 bases between. This CDR3 comprises 15 residues. Germline-derived CDR1 and CDR2 are MNHNS and SASEGT. CDR3 in amino acids: CASYPGQRTYTEAFF. Here the CDR3 DNA reads TGTGCCAGCTACCCGGGCCAGCGGACGTACACTGAAGCTTTCTTT.

The CDR3 loop is CASSGEPGGGYTF. Written as DNA, the CDR3 is TGTGCCAGCAGCGGGGAACCAGGGGGAGGCTACACCTTC. This chain uses TRBV9 with TRBJ1-2; 7 bases are shared with TRBD1. The ends lost 3 bases at V and 8 bases at J; junction bases unmatched: 7. This CDR3 region has 13 residues. Germline-derived CDR1 and CDR2 are SGDLS and YYNGEE. Complete variable domain (other parts from reference TRBV9 and TRBJ1-2): DSGVTQTPKHLITATGQRVTLRCSPRSGDLSVYWYQQSLDQGLQFLIQYYNGEERAKGNILERFSAQQFPDLHSELNLSSLELGDSALYFCASSGEPGGGYTFGSGTRLTVV.

J is TRBJ2-7 and V is TRBV6-5; no clear D gene. This CDR3 has 15 amino acids. V lost 6 bases and J 2 bases, leaving 17 bases between the germline ends. Germline CDR1 MNHEY, CDR2 SVGAGI. The CDR3 loop is CASSTPRVFPYEQYF. The DNA for the CDR3 is TGTGCCAGCAGCACCCCACGGGTCTTTCCCTACGAGCAGTACTTC.

V gene TRBV7-9 combines with J gene TRBJ2-5; 10 bases line up with TRBD1. After removal of 0 bases from V and 5 bases from J, the junction contained 6 bases not matched to a gene. The CDR3 is 16 residues long. Germline CDR1 is SEHNR and CDR2 is FQNEAQ (reference sequence). The CDR3 nucleotides are TGTGCCAGCAGCTTAGCGGAAACGACAGGGGGCGAGACCCAGTACTTC. Residues: CASSLAETTGGETQYF.

Points on this clone: Germline and junction disagree at one end, which may indicate a read error. This chain connects TRBV7-9 to TRBJ1-4; no definite D call. Germline V lookup: CDR1 SEHNR, CDR2 FQNEAQ (reference sequence). The CDR3 length is 16 residues. DNA for the CDR3: TGTTCCAGCAGCTTTATTTTGGCCCGGAGGGAGGAAAAACTGTTTTTT. It codes for CSSSFILARREEKLFF.

The chain links TRBV29-1 to TRBJ2-7, with 11 bases fitting TRBD2. CDR3 length: 15 amino acids. Germline CDR1 SQVTM, CDR2 ANQGSEA. V was clipped by 4 bases and J by 0 bases; unmatched bases: 5. The DNA of the CDR3 is TGCAGCGTTGGGGGCACTAGCGGGAGCTCCTACGAGCAGTACTTC. Translating gives CSVGGTSGSSYEQYF.

The V gene is TRBV18, the J gene TRBJ1-3; D is unresolved. V shed 0 bases and J shed 2 bases, with 8 bases lying between them. Germline assignment: CDR1 KGHSH and CDR2 LQKENI. The CDR3 totals 15 residues. The CDR3 region is CASSPPPGTGNTIYF. The DNA for the CDR3 is TGTGCCAGCTCACCACCTCCAGGTACTGGAAACACCATATATTTT.

The CDR3 here is CASGTLYGYTF. Here the CDR3 DNA reads TGTGCTAGTGGTACATTATATGGCTACACCTTC. This chain uses TRBV12-5 with TRBJ1-2; D ambiguous. The CDR3 covers 11 residues. In germline, CDR1 is LGHNT, CDR2 FRNRAP. V lost 5 bases and J lost 5, with 6 bases in between.

A few counts support this clone. The rearrangement joins TRBV7-6 to TRBJ2-1; D possibly corresponds to TRBD2 (7 bases). V lost 1 base to trimming and J lost 7 bases, with 11 bases between them. Germline assignment: CDR1 SGHVS and CDR2 FNYEAQ. The CDR3 contains 14 residues. The CDR3 is CASSLVEGGNEQFF. The CDR3 coding sequence is TGTGCCAGCAGCTTAGTAGAGGGGGGGAATGAGCAGTTCTTC.

A few counts support this clone. The V call is TRBV5-1, the J call TRBJ2-7; D may be TRBD1 (5 bases). The CDR3 spans 17 residues. V was cut by 0 bases and J by 2 bases, with 18 bases left in between. CDR1 is SGHRS and CDR2 is YFSETQ in the germline V gene. The CDR3 protein is CASSLAGLDRRTYEQYF. In DNA, the CDR3 is TGCGCCAGCAGCTTGGCCGGTCTTGACAGACGGACCTACGAGCAGTACTTC.

V gene TRBV5-5 combines with J gene TRBJ2-1, with 10 bases that match TRBD2. Germline V gene sequence: CDR1 SGHKS, CDR2 YYEKEE (reference sequence). This CDR3 contains 14 residues. Losses at the gene ends were 4 bases for V and 8 bases for J; bases not matched to a gene: 6. CDR3 sequence: CASSGRTSGHEQFF. CDR3 coding DNA: TGTGCCAGCAGCGGCCGGACTAGCGGTCATGAGCAGTTCTTC.

This chain uses TRBV7-3 with TRBJ2-2; 7 nucleotides align to TRBD1. Germline CDR1 SGHTA, CDR2 FQGTGA. CDR3 size: 14 residues. V shed 4 bases, J shed 4 bases, and the junction held 3 bases outside the gene matches. CDR3 in DNA: TGTGCCAGCAGCTGGGACAGATTCACCGGGGAGCTGTTTTTT. Amino acid sequence: CASSWDRFTGELFF.

V usage is TRBV29-1 and J usage is TRBJ2-7, with a tentative D call TRBD1 (5 bases). The CDR3 consists of 13 residues. Trimming cost V 7 bases and J 1 base, with 14 bases left between them. Germline CDR1 SQVTM, CDR2 ANQGSEA. The CDR3 DNA sequence: TGCAGCGCTTGCGTTGGGGCATCCTACGAGCAGTACTTC. This encodes CSACVGASYEQYF.

The rearrangement links TRBV27 to TRBJ2-1, with 9 bases aligning to TRBD1. J lost 0 bases, V lost 6 bases, and 9 bases had no gene match. This CDR3 is built from 17 residues. The germline CDR1 and CDR2 sequences are MNHEY and SMNVEV (reference sequence). The CDR3 sequence: CASRLRGQGSSYNEQFF. In DNA form, the CDR3 reads TGTGCCAGCAGGTTAAGGGGACAGGGAAGCTCCTACAATGAGCAGTTCTTC.

V usage is TRBV6-4 and J usage is TRBJ2-3; D perhaps matches TRBD2 (6 bases). V was clipped by 2 bases and J by 3 bases, with 12 bases between them. In germline, CDR1 is MRHNA, CDR2 SNTAGT. The CDR3 is 15 amino acids. The chain's CDR3 is CASSDTSISTDTQYF. The CDR3, as DNA: TGTGCCAGCAGTGACACTAGCATATCGACAGATACGCAGTATTTT.

This clone was recorded only once. The chain joins TRBV9 to TRBJ2-7; a weak D match, TRBD2 (5 bases). CDR3 length: 14 amino acids. The germline gives CDR1 SGDLS, CDR2 YYNGEE. V was cut by 4 bases and J by 4 bases, with 15 bases left in between. CDR3 in amino acids: CASSFDSTGYEQYF. CDR3 nucleotide sequence: TGTGCCAGCAGCTTCGACTCAACGGGGTACGAGCAGTACTTC.

V gene TRBV10-3 combines with J gene TRBJ2-2; TRBD1 matches at 7 bases. The CDR3 contains 15 residues. CDR1 and CDR2 (germline): ENHRY, SYGVKD. After removal of 0 bases from V and 6 bases from J, the junction contained 4 bases not matched to a gene. This chain's CDR3 is CAISESLQGSGELFF. CDR3 nucleotides: TGTGCCATCAGTGAGTCGCTACAGGGGTCCGGGGAGCTGTTTTTT.

V is TRBV25-1 and J is TRBJ2-7; D is perhaps TRBD2 (5 bases). Per germline, CDR1 MGHDK and CDR2 SYGVNS. The CDR3 loop spans 14 amino acids. V was clipped by 2 bases and J by 2 bases, with 10 bases between them. This CDR3 is CASSEMAGTYEQYF. The CDR3 nucleotides read TGTGCCAGCAGTGAAATGGCGGGTACCTACGAGCAGTACTTC.

This clone was picked up a small number of times. CDR3 nucleotides: TGTGCCAGCAGCGTGCGTTCCCCCTACGACAGTGCCAGAACTAATGGCTACACCTTC. Encoded protein: CASSVRSPYDSARTNGYTF. This sequence joins TRBV9 and TRBJ1-2; D is perhaps TRBD1 (5 bases). Germline V gene data show CDR1 as SGDLS and CDR2 as YYNGEE. This CDR3 has 19 residues. The germline V and J ends were trimmed by 2 bases and 6 bases, with 29 bases remaining between them.